This T cell receptor (beta chain) came from a study of T cells after yellow fever vaccination. Via MiXCR, TCRdb re-called the 5' RACE reads, giving one row per CDR3 protein. The table shows hundreds of thousands of distinct CDR3 sequences, with under 15% occurring only once. A few counts support this clonotype. The sequences come from CD4+ T cells sorted from PBMCs, collected 15 days after the yellow fever booster vaccination. This clonotype was sampled from a man aged 18 to 29 who received the YFV17D yellow fever vaccine.

CDR3 DNA sequence: TGTGCCAGCAGCGTGACCGGGACTAGCGAAGAGACCCAGTACTTC. It yields the protein CASSVTGTSEETQYF. This sequence joins TRBV9 and TRBJ2-5; 10 nucleotides line up with TRBD2. J lost 3 bases, V lost 2 bases, and 4 bases had no gene match. In germline, CDR1 is SGDLS, CDR2 YYNGEE. CDR3 size: 15 residues.